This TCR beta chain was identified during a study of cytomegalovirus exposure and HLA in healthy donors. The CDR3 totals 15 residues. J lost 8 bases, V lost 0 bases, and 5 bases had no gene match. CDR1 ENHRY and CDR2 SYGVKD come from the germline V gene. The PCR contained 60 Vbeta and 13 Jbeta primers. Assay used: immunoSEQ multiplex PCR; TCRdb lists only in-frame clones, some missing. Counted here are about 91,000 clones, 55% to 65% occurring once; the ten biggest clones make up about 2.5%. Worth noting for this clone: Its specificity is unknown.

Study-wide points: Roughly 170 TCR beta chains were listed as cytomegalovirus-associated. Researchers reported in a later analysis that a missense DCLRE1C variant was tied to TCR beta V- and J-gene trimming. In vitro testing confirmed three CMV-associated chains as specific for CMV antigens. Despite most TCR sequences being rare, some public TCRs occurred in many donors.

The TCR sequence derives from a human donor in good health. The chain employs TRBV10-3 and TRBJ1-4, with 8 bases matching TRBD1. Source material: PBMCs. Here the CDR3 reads CAISESGTGQEKLFF. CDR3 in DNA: TGTGCCATCAGTGAGTCGGGGACAGGCCAGGAAAAACTGTTTTTT.